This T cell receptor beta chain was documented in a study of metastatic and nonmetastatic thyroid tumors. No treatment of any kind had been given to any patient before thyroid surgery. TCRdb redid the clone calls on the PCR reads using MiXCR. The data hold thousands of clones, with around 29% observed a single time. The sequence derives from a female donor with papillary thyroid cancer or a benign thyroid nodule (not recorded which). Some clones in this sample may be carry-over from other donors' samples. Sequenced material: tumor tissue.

The CDR3 DNA follows: TGTGCCAGCTCGACGGGCATGAACACTGAAGCTTTCTTT. Residues: CASSTGMNTEAFF. The chain carries TRBV18 and TRBJ1-1; D is undetermined. The CDR3 covers 13 residues. Germline V gene data show CDR1 as KGHSH and CDR2 as LQKENI. V was cut by 6 bases and J by 0 bases, with 8 bases left in between.